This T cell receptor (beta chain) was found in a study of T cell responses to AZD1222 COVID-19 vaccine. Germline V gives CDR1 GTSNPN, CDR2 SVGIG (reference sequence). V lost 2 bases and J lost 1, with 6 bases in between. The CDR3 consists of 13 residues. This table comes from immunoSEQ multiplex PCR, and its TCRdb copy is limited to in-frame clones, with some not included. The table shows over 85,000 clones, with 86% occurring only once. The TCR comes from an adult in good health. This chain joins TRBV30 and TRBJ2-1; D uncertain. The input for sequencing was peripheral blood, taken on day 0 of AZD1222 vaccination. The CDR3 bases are TGTGCCTGGAGTTACAGATCCTACAATGAGCAGTTCTTC. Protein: CAWSYRSYNEQFF.